A selection of T cell receptor beta chains follows, all from one sample in a study of T-cell memory formation after mild COVID-19. Each CDR3 protein gets one entry after TCRdb re-called the 5' RACE reads with MiXCR. Counted here are about 130,000 distinct CDR3 sequences, about a sixth occurring once; the ten biggest clones make up 5% to 5.5%. Sequenced material: PBMCs or a T cell subset sorted from them (not recorded which). The receptors were gathered from a man in his late teens or twenties who had mild COVID-19 (a few samples of this study predate the infection). Cell type and time point are not known. The CDR3 runs from the conserved cysteine through the conserved F or W. A D gene is named only where the DNA matches it firmly. Rows give clone size only sometimes, using once, few, many, or a class for an expanded clone.

>TRBV9|-|TRBJ1-1|-
TGTGCCAGCAGCGGCGACCCACAAGGGGAAGCTTTCTTT
CASSGDPQGEAFF
>TRBV7-2|-|TRBJ2-2|-
TGTGCCAGCAGCTCACTAGCTGAGAACACCGGGGAGCTGTTTTTT
CASSSLAENTGELFF
>TRBV9|-|TRBJ1-1|-
TGTGCCAGCAGCATCATCTCGGGCACTGAAGCTTTCTTT
CASSIISGTEAFF
>TRBV5-5|-|TRBJ2-3|few
TGTGCCAGCAGCTTGGGGGCAGGGCCGTCCACAGATACGCAGTATTTT
CASSLGAGPSTDTQYF
>TRBV20-1|-|TRBJ2-5|-
TGCAGTGTCCTCTTAGGGGGGGCAGGGGAGACCCAGTACTTC
CSVLLGGAGETQYF
>TRBV7-2|-|TRBJ2-1|-
TGTGCCAGCAGCTTAGTTCTTCGGGGTGGCAATGAGCAGTTCTTC
CASSLVLRGGNEQFF
>TRBV4-3|-|TRBJ2-1|few
TGCGCCAGCAGCCGACGCGACTGGGAGCAGTTCTTC
CASSRRDWEQFF
>TRBV4-3|TRBD1|TRBJ2-7|few
TGCGCCAGCAGCCAAGAGCAGACAGGGGGCAAATACGAGCAGTACTTC
CASSQEQTGGKYEQYF
>TRBV20-1|-|TRBJ2-3|few
TGCAGTGCTAGACAAACAGATACGCAGTATTTT
CSARQTDTQYF
>TRBV28|-|TRBJ1-4|-
TGTGCCAGCAGTCCTATTAGAGCAACTAATGAAAAACTGTTTTTT
CASSPIRATNEKLFF
>TRBV5-1|-|TRBJ2-5|few
TGCGCCAGCAGCTTGGGACCCCAGCCAGAGACCCAGTACTTC
CASSLGPQPETQYF